This T cell receptor beta chain was documented in a study of post-analysis software for immune sequencing data. This clonotype appeared a few times. Libraries were made from TCR beta cDNA, and they carried unique molecular identifiers. TCRdb independently ran MiXCR on the PCR reads; one entry per CDR3 protein. The sample shows under 200,000 distinct CDR3 sequences, 36% of them seen only once. Germline lookup yields CDR1 SQVTM and CDR2 ANQGSEA. This CDR3 is built from 13 residues. Losses at the gene ends were 7 bases for V and 6 bases for J; bases not matched to a gene: 3. This chain joins TRBV29-1 and TRBJ2-7, with 16 bases matching TRBD2. The source material was blood, sampled after autologous hematopoietic stem cell transplantation. The receptor was isolated from a girl between 10 and 17 years old with multiple sclerosis. CDR3 region: CSAGTSGRAEQYF. In nucleotides, the CDR3 is TGCAGCGCCGGGACTAGCGGGAGGGCCGAGCAGTACTTC.